This T cell receptor beta chain was retrieved from a study of blood T cell repertoires in COVID-19. Germline V gives CDR1 SGHAT, CDR2 FQNNGV. There are 13 residues in the CDR3. Trimming left V 5 bases short and J 0 bases short, with 7 bases between. Everyone who took part was roughly 18 to 89 years old, and they came from fewer than 25 US areas. Assignments of participants to cohorts depended upon their own reported clinical history. Cohort 3 recovery required two negative PCRs, clearance, or symptom resolution. In the source study's methods: Reference gene primer amplification gave nucleated cell count estimates. Only in-frame clones appear in the TCRdb table, and some are missing; sequencing was by immunoSEQ multiplex PCR. V and J calls and clone size come straight from that table; D and trimming were deduced from the DNA. The sample has about 270,000 clones; around nine tenths are singletons.

The V call is TRBV11-2, the J call TRBJ1-1; D is unresolved. Input material: PBMCs or T cells enriched from blood (not recorded which). This receptor was obtained from a woman under 30 who had recovered from COVID-19. The chain's CDR3 is CASSIILNTEAFF. In nucleotides, the CDR3 is TGTGCCAGCAGCATAATCCTGAACACTGAAGCTTTCTTT. Combining the CDR3 with reference TRBV11-2 and TRBJ1-1 gives the whole variable domain EAGVAQSPRYKIIEKRQSVAFWCNPISGHATLYWYQQILGQGPKLLIQFQNNGVVDDSQLPKDRFSAERLKGVDSTLKIQPAKLEDSAVYLCASSIILNTEAFFGQGTRLTVV.